This is a list of T cell receptor beta chains from one sample in a study of T cell responses to AZD1222 COVID-19 vaccine. Assay: immunoSEQ multiplex PCR; the TCRdb copy retains only in-frame clones and omits some. The sample consists of around 130,000 clones, roughly 90% of them appearing once. Sequenced here: peripheral blood, sampled on day 0 of AZD1222 vaccination. Receptor source: an adult in good health. The CDR3 runs from the conserved cysteine through the conserved F or W. A D gene is named only where the DNA matches it firmly. Only part of the rows carry a size: once, few, many, or a class if the clone is expanded.

J gene | clone size | D gene | V gene | CDR3 DNA | CDR3 protein
TRBJ2-4 | NA | NA | TRBV7-2 | TGTGCCAGCAGCCCGATGGGGGCGGGGGCCAAAAACATTCAGTACTTC | CASSPMGAGAKNIQYF
TRBJ1-2 | few | NA | TRBV7-9 | TGTGCCAGCAGCCCACATGGGGACTATGGCTACACCTTC | CASSPHGDYGYTF
TRBJ2-2 | NA | TRBD2 | TRBV5-1 | TGCGCCAGCAGCTCGGGACTAGCGGGAGGGGACACCGGGGAGCTGTTTTTT | CASSSGLAGGDTGELFF
TRBJ1-1 | NA | TRBD1 | TRBV4-1 | TGCGCCAGCAGCCAAGAAGGGACAGGTATTCTGGCTTTCTTT | CASSQEGTGILAFF
TRBJ2-7 | NA | NA | TRBV5-4 | TGTGCCAGCAGCACCGGGGCATCCTACGAGCAGTACTTC | CASSTGASYEQYF
TRBJ1-3 | NA | NA | TRBV10-3 | TGTGCCATCAGTGAGATCTCCAAACTCTCTGGAAACACCATATATTTT | CAISEISKLSGNTIYF
TRBJ2-2 | NA | NA | TRBV10-3 | TGTGCCATCATAGGACAGAACAACACCGGGGAGCTGTTTTTT | CAIIGQNNTGELFF
TRBJ1-4 | once | TRBD1 | TRBV5-5 | TGTGCCAGCAGCTGGAAGACAGGGGGCTCGGAAAAACTGTTTTTT | CASSWKTGGSEKLFF
TRBJ2-7 | once | NA | TRBV19 | TGTGCCAGTAGCAGACAGTTCTGGTACGAGCAGTACTTC | CASSRQFWYEQYF
TRBJ2-7 | NA | NA | TRBV7-2 | TGTGCCAGCAGCCCCCGGACCCAGAGCTCCTACGAGCAGTACTTC | CASSPRTQSSYEQYF
TRBJ1-2 | NA | NA | TRBV19 | TGTGCCAGTAGAGGGAATGGCTACACCTTC | CASRGNGYTF
TRBJ2-7 | few | NA | TRBV29-1 | TGCAGCGCTGGGACTCCAGGGGAGCAGTACTTC | CSAGTPGEQYF
TRBJ1-5 | once | TRBD1 | TRBV18 | TGTGCCAGCTCACTCGGGACAGGTGACTCCAATCAGCCCCAGCATTTT | CASSLGTGDSNQPQHF
TRBJ1-2 | NA | NA | TRBV12-3/TRBV12-4 | TGTGCCAGCAGTTTTGGAGGGTCGGCTGGCTACACCTTC | CASSFGGSAGYTF
TRBJ1-1 | NA | TRBD1 | TRBV2 | TGTGCCAGCACTGGACAGGGACGAACTGAAGCTTTCTTT | CASTGQGRTEAFF
TRBJ1-6 | NA | NA | TRBV25-1 | TGTGCCAGCAGTGAAGCTGGACGGGACTCTTCACCCCTCCACTTT | CASSEAGRDSSPLHF
TRBJ2-7 | NA | NA | TRBV12-3/TRBV12-4 | TGTGCCAGCAGTTCAGGTGGGCACTACGAGCAGTACTTC | CASSSGGHYEQYF
TRBJ2-7 | NA | NA | TRBV3-1/TRBV3-2 | TGTGCCAGCAGCCAAGGGCGGAGGGGGCTGGGGGAGCAGTACTTC | CASSQGRRGLGEQYF
TRBJ2-1 | NA | TRBD2 | TRBV5-5 | TGTGCCAGCAGCTTGGCTAGCGGGAGGATCAATGAGCAGTTCTTC | CASSLASGRINEQFF
TRBJ1-5 | NA | NA | TRBV7-8 | TGTGCCAGCAGCTTTTCGGGGGCGGGTCAGCCCCAGCATTTT | CASSFSGAGQPQHF
TRBJ2-1 | NA | TRBD2 | TRBV7-2 | TGTGCCAGCAGCCCCCGACCTAGCGGGAGAAAGGATGAGCAGTTCTTC | CASSPRPSGRKDEQFF
TRBJ2-3 | NA | NA | TRBV19 | TGTGCCAGTGGGTACCGGGAAATCAACACAGATACGCAGTATTTT | CASGYREINTDTQYF
TRBJ1-5 | NA | NA | TRBV18 | TGTGCCAGCTCACTAGACATAAATCAGCCCCAGCATTTT | CASSLDINQPQHF
TRBJ2-3 | NA | NA | TRBV6-1 | TGTGCCAGCAGTGCCCAACCCCAGGGGACGGCAGATACGCAGTATTTT | CASSAQPQGTADTQYF
TRBJ1-2 | NA | NA | TRBV21-1 | TGTGCCAGCAGGGGAAGGTACTATGGCTACACCTTC | CASRGRYYGYTF
TRBJ2-7 | NA | NA | TRBV5-5 | TGTGCCAGCAGTTGGGAAGGGGCTATTACCTACGAGCAGTACTTC | CASSWEGAITYEQYF
TRBJ2-3 | NA | TRBD2 | TRBV4-1 | TGCGCCAGCAGCCAAGGGACTAGCGGAGTACCTAGCACAGATACGCAGTATTTT | CASSQGTSGVPSTDTQYF
TRBJ1-2 | NA | TRBD1 | TRBV6-2/TRBV6-3 | TGTGCCAGCAGTTACTGGGGACAGGAGATCGGCTACACCTTC | CASSYWGQEIGYTF
TRBJ2-2 | once | NA | TRBV24-1 | TGTGCCACCAGGGAAGGGAACACCGGGGAGCTGTTTTTT | CATREGNTGELFF
TRBJ1-1 | NA | NA | TRBV12-3/TRBV12-4 | TGTGCCAGCAGTTATCCGGGACCCACTGAAGCTTTCTTT | CASSYPGPTEAFF
TRBJ1-5 | NA | NA | TRBV19 | TGTGCCAGTAGTATAGGGGGGGCAGGGGATCAGCCCCAGCATTTT | CASSIGGAGDQPQHF
TRBJ2-7 | NA | TRBD2 | TRBV5-4 | TGTGCCAGCAGTCCCGGACTAGCGGGAGGGGGTGCCTACGAGCAGTACTTC | CASSPGLAGGGAYEQYF
TRBJ2-7 | NA | NA | TRBV19 | TGTGCCAGTACCACGGGTGGGAGCTCCTACGAGCAGTACTTC | CASTTGGSSYEQYF
TRBJ2-7 | NA | TRBD2 | TRBV29-1 | TGCAGCGTTAGGTTAGCGGGAGACTTCGAGCAGTACTTC | CSVRLAGDFEQYF
TRBJ1-1 | NA | TRBD1 | TRBV6-5 | TGTGCCAGCGGCCGGGACAGGGAGGCTGAAGCTTTCTTT | CASGRDREAEAFF
TRBJ2-1 | NA | NA | TRBV6-5 | TGTGCCAGCAGTTACTCAGAGGACGGGAATGAGCAGTTCTTC | CASSYSEDGNEQFF
TRBJ2-7 | NA | TRBD2 | TRBV9 | TGTGCCAGCAGCGCCTCACCCTCGGGGGGGGACGAGCAGTACTTC | CASSASPSGGDEQYF
TRBJ2-7 | NA | TRBD2 | TRBV5-4 | TGTGCCAGCAGCTTCGGACTAGTTTCGCTGTACGAGCAGTACTTC | CASSFGLVSLYEQYF
TRBJ1-3 | NA | TRBD1 | TRBV18 | TGTGCCAGCTCACCCCCGACAGGGAGCTCTGGAAACACCATATATTTT | CASSPPTGSSGNTIYF
TRBJ1-2 | NA | NA | TRBV7-9 | TGTGCCAGCAGCTTAGTTACAGGGTGGTATGGCTACACCTTC | CASSLVTGWYGYTF
TRBJ2-3 | NA | NA | TRBV5-1 | TGCGCCAGCAGCTTGGGGGTAGATACGCAGTATTTT | CASSLGVDTQYF
TRBJ2-1 | NA | NA | TRBV30 | TGTGCCTGGAGTCTCCGGGACGTCACTTACAATGAGCAGTTCTTC | CAWSLRDVTYNEQFF
TRBJ2-2 | NA | NA | TRBV5-1 | TGCGCCAGCAGCTTGCGGGATGCCACCGGGGAGCTGTTTTTT | CASSLRDATGELFF
TRBJ2-2 | once | TRBD1 | TRBV18 | TGTGCCAGCTCACCAAACAGGGGCGGCGGGGAGCTGTTTTTT | CASSPNRGGGELFF
TRBJ2-2 | once | NA | TRBV18 | TGTGCCAGCTCACCAGCGGCGGGGCCTCACACCGGGGAGCTGTTTTTT | CASSPAAGPHTGELFF